Below, 3 T cell receptor beta chains from the same sample are listed, as sequenced in a study of blood T cells in healthy people across ages. Through a sample-barcoded 5' primer and a J-beta primer mix, a second PCR was run for roughly 7 to 12 cycles. From the 5' RACE reads, TCRdb called clonotypes with MiXCR, one entry per CDR3 protein. The sample holds roughly 1,500,000 distinct CDR3 sequences, 30% to 40% seen once. Sequencing was performed on blood. These receptors all stem from a woman aged 25-40 years in good health.

The rearrangement uses TRBV27 and TRBJ2-2; D gene unclear. This CDR3 is 15 amino acids long. Germline CDR1 reads MNHEY; CDR2 reads SMNVEV (reference sequence). The V gene lost 6 bases and the J gene lost 5 bases, with 16 bases spanning the gap. This CDR3 reads CASSPSLGQTGELFF. CDR3 DNA sequence: TGTGCCAGCAGCCCATCCCTCGGGCAAACCGGGGAGCTGTTTTTT.

Concerning this clonotype: A read error may produce the germline difference seen at one junction end. The chain recombines TRBV11-2 with TRBJ2-2; weak D call: TRBD1 (6 bases). The CDR3 is made up of 15 amino acids. Germline-derived CDR1 and CDR2 are SGHAT and FQNNGV. As DNA, the CDR3 is TGTGCCAGCAGCTCGTCCGGGACAACCACCGGGGAGCCGTTTTTT. It specifies CASSSSGTTTGEPFF.

This clonotype was found a few times. CDR3 region: CASSEGSNGYTF. The DNA for the CDR3 is TGTGCCAGCAGTGAGGGGTCGAATGGCTACACCTTC. The V gene is TRBV12-3 or TRBV12-4, the J gene TRBJ1-2, with a tentative D call TRBD1 (5 bases). The CDR3 length is 12 residues. Trimming stripped 5 bases from V and 6 bases from J, with 10 bases between.